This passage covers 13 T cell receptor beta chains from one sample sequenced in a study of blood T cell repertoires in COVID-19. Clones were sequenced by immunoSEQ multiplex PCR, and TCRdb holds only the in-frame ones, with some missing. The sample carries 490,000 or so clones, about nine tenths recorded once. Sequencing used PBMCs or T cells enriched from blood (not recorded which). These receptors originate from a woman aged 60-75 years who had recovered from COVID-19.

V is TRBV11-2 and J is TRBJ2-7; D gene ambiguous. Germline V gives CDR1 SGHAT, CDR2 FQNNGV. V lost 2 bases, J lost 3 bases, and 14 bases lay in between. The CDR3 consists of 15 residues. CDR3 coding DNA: TGTGCCAGCAGCTTATCTCGTGGCGGTTACTACGAGCAGTACTTC. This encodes CASSLSRGGYYEQYF. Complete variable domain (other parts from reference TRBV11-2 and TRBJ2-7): EAGVAQSPRYKIIEKRQSVAFWCNPISGHATLYWYQQILGQGPKLLIQFQNNGVVDDSQLPKDRFSAERLKGVDSTLKIQPAKLEDSAVYLCASSLSRGGYYEQYFGPGTRLTVT.

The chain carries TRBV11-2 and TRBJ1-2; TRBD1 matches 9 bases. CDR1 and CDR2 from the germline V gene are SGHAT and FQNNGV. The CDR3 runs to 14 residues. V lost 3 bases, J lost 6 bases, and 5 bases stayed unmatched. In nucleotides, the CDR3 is TGTGCCAGCAGCTTGAGGGACAGGGCTAATGGCTACACCTTC. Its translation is CASSLRDRANGYTF.

The CDR3 DNA follows: TGTGCCAGCAGCCTCCCGGGAGGGGGGAACTATGGCTACACCTTC. Its protein is CASSLPGGGNYGYTF. This sequence joins TRBV5-6 and TRBJ1-2; a weak D match, TRBD1 (6 bases). V was cut by 4 bases and J by 2 bases, with 15 bases left in between. This CDR3 is 15 amino acids long. CDR1 is SGHDT and CDR2 is YYEEEE in the germline V gene.

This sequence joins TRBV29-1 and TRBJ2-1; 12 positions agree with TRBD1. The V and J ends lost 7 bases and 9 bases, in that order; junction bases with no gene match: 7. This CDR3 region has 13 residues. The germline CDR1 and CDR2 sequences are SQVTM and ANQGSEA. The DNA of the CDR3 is TGCAGCGCCTGGGACAGGGGGCTTGGTGAGCAGTTCTTC. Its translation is CSAWDRGLGEQFF.

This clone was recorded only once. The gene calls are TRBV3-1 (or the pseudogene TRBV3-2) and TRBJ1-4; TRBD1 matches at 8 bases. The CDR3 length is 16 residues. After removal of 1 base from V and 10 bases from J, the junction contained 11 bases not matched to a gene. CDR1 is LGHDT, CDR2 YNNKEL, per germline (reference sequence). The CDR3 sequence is CASSQGGVAGGAKLFF. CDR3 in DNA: TGTGCCAGCAGCCAAGGAGGGGTGGCAGGGGGCGCAAAACTGTTTTTT.

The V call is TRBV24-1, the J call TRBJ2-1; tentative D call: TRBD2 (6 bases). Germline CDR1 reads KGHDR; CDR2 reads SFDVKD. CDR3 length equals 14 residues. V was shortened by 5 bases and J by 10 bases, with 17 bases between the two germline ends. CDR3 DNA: TGTGCCACCAGTGCCCCCCTACGGGGAGGAGAGCAGTTCTTC. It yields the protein CATSAPLRGGEQFF.

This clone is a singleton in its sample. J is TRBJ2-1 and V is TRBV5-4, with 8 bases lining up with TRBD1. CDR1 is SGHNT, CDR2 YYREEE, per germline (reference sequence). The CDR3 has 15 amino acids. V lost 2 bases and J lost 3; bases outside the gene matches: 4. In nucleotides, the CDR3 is TGTGCCAGCAGCTTCTGGACAGGGCTCTACAATGAGCAGTTCTTC. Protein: CASSFWTGLYNEQFF.

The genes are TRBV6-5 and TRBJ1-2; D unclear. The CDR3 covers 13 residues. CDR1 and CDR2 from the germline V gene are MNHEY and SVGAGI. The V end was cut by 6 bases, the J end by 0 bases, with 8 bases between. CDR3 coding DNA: TGTGCCAGCAGACCAAGCGCTAACTATGGCTACACCTTC. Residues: CASRPSANYGYTF.

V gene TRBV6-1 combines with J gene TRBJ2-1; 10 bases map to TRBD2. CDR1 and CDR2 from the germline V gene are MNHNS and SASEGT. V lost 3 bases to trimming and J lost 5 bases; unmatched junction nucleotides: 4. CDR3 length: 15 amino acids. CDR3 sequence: CASSDGSGGNNEQFF. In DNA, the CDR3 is TGTGCCAGCAGTGACGGTAGCGGGGGGAACAATGAGCAGTTCTTC.

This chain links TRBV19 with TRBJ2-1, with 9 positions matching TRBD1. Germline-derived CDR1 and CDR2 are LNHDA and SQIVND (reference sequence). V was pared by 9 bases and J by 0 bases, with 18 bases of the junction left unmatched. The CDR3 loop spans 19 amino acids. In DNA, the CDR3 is TGTGCCAGCAGGACCCGGACAGGGGTCGGTGGGAGCTCCTACAATGAGCAGTTCTTC. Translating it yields CASRTRTGVGGSSYNEQFF.

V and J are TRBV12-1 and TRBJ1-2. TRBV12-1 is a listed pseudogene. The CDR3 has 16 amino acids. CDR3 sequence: CASSPHGGSHPSGYTF. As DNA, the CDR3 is TGTGCCAGCAGCCCCCACGGGGGGTCTCACCCAAGTGGCTACACCTTC.

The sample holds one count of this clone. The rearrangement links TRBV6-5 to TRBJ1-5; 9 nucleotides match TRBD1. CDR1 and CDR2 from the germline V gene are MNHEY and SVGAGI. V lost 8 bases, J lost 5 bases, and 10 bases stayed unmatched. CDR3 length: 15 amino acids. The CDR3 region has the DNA TGTGCCAGCGGGGAGTTGGGACAGGGTTATCAGCCCCAGCATTTT. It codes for CASGELGQGYQPQHF.

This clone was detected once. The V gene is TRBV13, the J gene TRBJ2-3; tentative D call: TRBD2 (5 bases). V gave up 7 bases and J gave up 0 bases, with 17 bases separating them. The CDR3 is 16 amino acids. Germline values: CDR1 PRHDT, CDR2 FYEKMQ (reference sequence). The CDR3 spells CASNPAGQSSTDTQYF. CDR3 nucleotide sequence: TGTGCCAGCAACCCCGCGGGTCAAAGTAGCACAGATACGCAGTATTTT.